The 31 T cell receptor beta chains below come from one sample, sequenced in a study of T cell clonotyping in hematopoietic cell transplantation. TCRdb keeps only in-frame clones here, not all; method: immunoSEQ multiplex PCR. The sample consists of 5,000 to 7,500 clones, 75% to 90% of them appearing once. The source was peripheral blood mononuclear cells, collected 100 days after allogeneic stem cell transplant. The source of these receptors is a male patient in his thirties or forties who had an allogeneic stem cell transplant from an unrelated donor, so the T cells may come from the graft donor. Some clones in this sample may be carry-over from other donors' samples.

This CDR3 is CAEQRDRGGTDTQYF. The CDR3 coding sequence is TGTGCCGAGCAAAGGGACAGGGGAGGCACAGATACGCAGTATTTT. V usage is TRBV2 and J usage is TRBJ2-3; TRBD1 agrees at 10 bases. There are 15 residues in the CDR3. Trimming removed 11 bases from V and 1 base from J; junction bases left unmatched: 9. Germline CDR1 SNHLY, CDR2 FYNNEI.

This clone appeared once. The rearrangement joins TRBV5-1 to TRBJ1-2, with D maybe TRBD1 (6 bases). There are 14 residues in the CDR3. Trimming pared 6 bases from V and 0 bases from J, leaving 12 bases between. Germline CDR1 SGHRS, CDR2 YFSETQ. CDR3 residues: CASTWGGPNYGYTF. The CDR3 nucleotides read TGCGCCAGCACCTGGGGGGGGCCTAACTATGGCTACACCTTC.

The CDR3 here is CASSWTGSSYEQYF. The CDR3 region has the DNA TGTGCCAGTAGTTGGACAGGGTCCTCCTACGAGCAGTACTTC. The V gene is TRBV19, the J gene TRBJ2-7, with TRBD1 matching 8 bases. The CDR3 totals 14 residues. After removal of 5 bases from V and 0 bases from J, the junction contained 3 bases not matched to a gene. CDR1 and CDR2 (germline): LNHDA, SQIVND (reference sequence).

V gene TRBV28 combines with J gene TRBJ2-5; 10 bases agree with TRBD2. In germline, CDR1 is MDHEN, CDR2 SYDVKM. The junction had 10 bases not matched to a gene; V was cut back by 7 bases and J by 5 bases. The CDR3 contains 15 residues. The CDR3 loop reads CASNRQRGGLETQYF. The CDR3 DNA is TGTGCCAGCAACAGGCAGCGGGGGGGCCTGGAGACCCAGTACTTC.

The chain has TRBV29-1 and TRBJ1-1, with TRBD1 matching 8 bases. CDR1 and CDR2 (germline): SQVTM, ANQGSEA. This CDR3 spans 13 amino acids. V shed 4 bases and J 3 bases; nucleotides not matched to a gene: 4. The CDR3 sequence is CSVAPGGYTEAFF. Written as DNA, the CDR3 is TGCAGCGTTGCTCCAGGGGGCTACACTGAAGCTTTCTTT.

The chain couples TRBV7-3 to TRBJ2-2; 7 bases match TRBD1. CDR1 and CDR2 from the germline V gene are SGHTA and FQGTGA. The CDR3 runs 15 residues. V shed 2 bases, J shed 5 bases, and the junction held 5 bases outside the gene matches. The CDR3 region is CASSLQGGGTGELFF. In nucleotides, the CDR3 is TGTGCCAGCAGCTTACAAGGGGGCGGTACCGGGGAGCTGTTTTTT. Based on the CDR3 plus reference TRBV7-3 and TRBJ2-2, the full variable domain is GAGVSQTPSNKVTEKGKYVELRCDPISGHTALYWYRQSLGQGPEFLIYFQGTGAADDSGLPNDRFFAVRPEGSVSTLKIQRTERGDSAVYLCASSLQGGGTGELFFGEGSRLTVL.

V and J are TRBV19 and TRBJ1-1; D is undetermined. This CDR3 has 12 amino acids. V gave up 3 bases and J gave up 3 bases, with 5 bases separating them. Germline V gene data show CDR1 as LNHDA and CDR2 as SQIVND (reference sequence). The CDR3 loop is CASSIGYTEAFF. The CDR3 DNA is TGTGCCAGTAGTATCGGTTACACTGAAGCTTTCTTT. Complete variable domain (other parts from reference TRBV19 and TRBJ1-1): DGGITQSPKYLFRKEGQNVTLSCEQNLNHDAMYWYRQDPGQGLRLIYYSQIVNDFQKGDIAEGYSVSREKKESFPLTVTSAQKNPTAFYLCASSIGYTEAFFGQGTRLTVV.

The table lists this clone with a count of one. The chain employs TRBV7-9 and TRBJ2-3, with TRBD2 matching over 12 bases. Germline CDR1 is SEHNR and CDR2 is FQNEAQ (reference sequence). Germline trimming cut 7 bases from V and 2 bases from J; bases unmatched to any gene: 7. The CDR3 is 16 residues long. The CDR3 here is CASTSSGREDTDTQYF. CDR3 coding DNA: TGTGCCAGCACCTCTAGCGGGAGGGAGGACACAGATACGCAGTATTTT. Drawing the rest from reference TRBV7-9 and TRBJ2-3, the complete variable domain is DTGVSQNPRHKITKRGQNVTFRCDPISEHNRLYWYRQTLGQGPEFLTYFQNEAQLEKSRLLSDRFSAERPKGSFSTLEIQRTEQGDSAMYLCASTSSGREDTDTQYFGPGTRLTVL.

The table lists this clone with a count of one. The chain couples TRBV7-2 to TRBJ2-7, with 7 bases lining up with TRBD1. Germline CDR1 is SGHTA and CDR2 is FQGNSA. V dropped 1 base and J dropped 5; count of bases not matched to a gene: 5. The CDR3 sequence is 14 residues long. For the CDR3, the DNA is TGTGCCAGCAGCTTAGGGCAGGGGGTCCACGAGCAGTACTTC. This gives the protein CASSLGQGVHEQYF.

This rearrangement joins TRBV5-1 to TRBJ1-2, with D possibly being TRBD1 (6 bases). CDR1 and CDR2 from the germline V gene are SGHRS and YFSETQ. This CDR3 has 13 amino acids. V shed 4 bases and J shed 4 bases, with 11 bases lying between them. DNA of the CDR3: TGCGCCAGCAGCCGACAGGAAACCTATGGCTACACCTTC. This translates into CASSRQETYGYTF.

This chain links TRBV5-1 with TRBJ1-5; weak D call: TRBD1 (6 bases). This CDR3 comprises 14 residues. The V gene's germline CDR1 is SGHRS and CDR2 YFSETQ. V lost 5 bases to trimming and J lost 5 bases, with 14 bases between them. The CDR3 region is CASSVDSGYQPQHF. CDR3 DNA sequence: TGCGCCAGCAGTGTGGACAGTGGGTATCAGCCCCAGCATTTT. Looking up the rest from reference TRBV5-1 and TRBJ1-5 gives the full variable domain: KAGVTQTPRYLIKTRGQQVTLSCSPISGHRSVSWYQQTPGQGLQFLFEYFSETQRNKGNFPGRFSGRQFSNSRSEMNVSTLELGDSALYLCASSVDSGYQPQHFGDGTRLSIL.

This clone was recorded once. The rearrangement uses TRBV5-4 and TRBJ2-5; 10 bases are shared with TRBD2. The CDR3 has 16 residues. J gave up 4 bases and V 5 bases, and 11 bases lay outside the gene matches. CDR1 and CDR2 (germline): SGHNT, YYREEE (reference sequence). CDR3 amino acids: CASSLKSGGAGETQYF. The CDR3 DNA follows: TGTGCCAGCAGTTTGAAAAGCGGGGGGGCAGGAGAGACCCAGTACTTC.

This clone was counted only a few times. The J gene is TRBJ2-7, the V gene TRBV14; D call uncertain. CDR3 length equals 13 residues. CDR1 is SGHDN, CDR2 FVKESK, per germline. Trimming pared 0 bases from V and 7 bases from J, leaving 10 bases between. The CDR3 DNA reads TGTGCCAGCAGCCAAGATATCTTCGGTGAGCAGTACTTC. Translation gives CASSQDIFGEQYF.

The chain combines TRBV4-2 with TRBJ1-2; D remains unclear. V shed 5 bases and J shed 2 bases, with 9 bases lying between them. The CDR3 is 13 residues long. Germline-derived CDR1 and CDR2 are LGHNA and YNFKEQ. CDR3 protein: CASSLGWNYGYTF. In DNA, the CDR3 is TGTGCCAGCAGCTTAGGATGGAACTATGGCTACACCTTC.

In DNA form, the CDR3 reads TGTGCCAGCAGCCCCTCGGGGCACACTTATTTCTCTGGGGCCAACGTCCTGACTTTC. Its protein is CASSPSGHTYFSGANVLTF. J is TRBJ2-6 and V is TRBV7-2; D assignment may be TRBD1 or TRBD2 (5 bases each). The ends were cut back, 5 bases at V and 0 bases at J, with 20 bases in the middle. The germline V gene has CDR1 SGHTA and CDR2 FQGNSA. This CDR3 comprises 19 residues.

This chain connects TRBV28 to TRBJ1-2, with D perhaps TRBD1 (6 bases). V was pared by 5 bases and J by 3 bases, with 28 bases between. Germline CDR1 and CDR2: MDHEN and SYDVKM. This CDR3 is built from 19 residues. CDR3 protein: CASSLPGQPTYFEDYGYTF. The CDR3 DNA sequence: TGTGCCAGCAGTCTCCCCGGACAGCCTACCTATTTTGAAGACTATGGCTACACCTTC.

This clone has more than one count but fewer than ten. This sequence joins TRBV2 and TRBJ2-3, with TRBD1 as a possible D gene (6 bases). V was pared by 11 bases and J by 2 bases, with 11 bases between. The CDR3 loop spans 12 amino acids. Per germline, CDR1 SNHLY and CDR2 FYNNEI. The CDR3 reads CACDRNTDTQYF. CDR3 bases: TGTGCCTGTGACAGGAACACAGATACGCAGTATTTT. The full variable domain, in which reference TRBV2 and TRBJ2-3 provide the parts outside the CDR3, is EPEVTQTPSHQVTQMGQEVILRCVPISNHLYFYWYRQILGQKVEFLVSFYNNEISEKSEIFDDQFSVERPDGSNFTLKIRSTKLEDSAMYFCACDRNTDTQYFGPGTRLTVL.

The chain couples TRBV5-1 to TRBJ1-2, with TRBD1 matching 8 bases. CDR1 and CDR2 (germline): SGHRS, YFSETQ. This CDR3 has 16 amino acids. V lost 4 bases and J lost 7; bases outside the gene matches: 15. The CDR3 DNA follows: TGCGCCAGCAGCCTCGGGGGGACAGGCGTGGGCTCTGGCTACACCTTC. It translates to CASSLGGTGVGSGYTF.

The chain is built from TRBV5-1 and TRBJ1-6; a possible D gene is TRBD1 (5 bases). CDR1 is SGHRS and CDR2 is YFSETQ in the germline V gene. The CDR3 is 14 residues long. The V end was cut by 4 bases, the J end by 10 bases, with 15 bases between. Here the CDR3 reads CASSQRRENSPLHF. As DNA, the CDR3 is TGCGCCAGCAGCCAGCGCAGGGAGAACTCACCCCTCCACTTT.

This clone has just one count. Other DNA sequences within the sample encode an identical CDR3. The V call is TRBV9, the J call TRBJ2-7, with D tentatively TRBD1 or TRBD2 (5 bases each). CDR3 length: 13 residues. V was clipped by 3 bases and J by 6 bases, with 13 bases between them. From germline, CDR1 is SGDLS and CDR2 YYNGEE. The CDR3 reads CASSAGTVREQYF. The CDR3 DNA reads TGTGCCAGCAGCGCCGGGACCGTCCGCGAGCAGTACTTC.

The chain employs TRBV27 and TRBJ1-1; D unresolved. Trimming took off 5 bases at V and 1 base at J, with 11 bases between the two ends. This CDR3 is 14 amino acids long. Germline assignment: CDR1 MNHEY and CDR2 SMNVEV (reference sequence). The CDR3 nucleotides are TGTGCCAGCAGTCCCAGCAGCGGGAACACTGAAGCTTTCTTT. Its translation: CASSPSSGNTEAFF.

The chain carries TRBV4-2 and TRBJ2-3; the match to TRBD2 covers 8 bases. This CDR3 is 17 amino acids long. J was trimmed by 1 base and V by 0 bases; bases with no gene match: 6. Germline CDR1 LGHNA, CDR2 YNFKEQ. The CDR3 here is CASSQEASSGGTDTQYF. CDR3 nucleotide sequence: TGTGCCAGCAGCCAAGAGGCGAGTAGCGGGGGCACAGATACGCAGTATTTT.

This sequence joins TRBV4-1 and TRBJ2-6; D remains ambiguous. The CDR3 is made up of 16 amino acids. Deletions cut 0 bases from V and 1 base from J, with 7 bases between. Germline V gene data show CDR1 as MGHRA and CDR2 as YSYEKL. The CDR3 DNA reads TGCGCCAGCAGCCAAGAAGGCGTTTCTGGGGCCAACGTCCTGACTTTC. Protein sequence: CASSQEGVSGANVLTF.

CDR3 residues: CASSGAGDTGELFF. CDR3 in DNA: TGTGCCAGCAGCGGAGCGGGGGACACCGGGGAGCTGTTTTTT. The gene calls are TRBV6-1 and TRBJ2-2, with 8 positions matching TRBD2. The length of the CDR3 is 14 residues. The germline V gene encodes CDR1 MNHNS and CDR2 SASEGT. V was clipped by 6 bases and J by 3 bases; unmatched bases: 3.

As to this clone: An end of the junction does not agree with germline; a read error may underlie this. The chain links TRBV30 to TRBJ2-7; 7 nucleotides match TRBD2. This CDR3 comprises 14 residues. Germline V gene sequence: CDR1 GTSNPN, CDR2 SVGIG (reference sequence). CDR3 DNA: TGTGCCTGGTCCCGGGGGGTAACCTCCGACGAGCAGTACTTC. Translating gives CAWSRGVTSDEQYF. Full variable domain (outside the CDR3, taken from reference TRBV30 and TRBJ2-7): SQTIHQWPATLVQPVGSPLSLECTVEGTSNPNLYWYRQAAGRGLQLLFYSVGIGQISSEVPQNLSASRPQDRQFILSSKKLLLSDSGFYLCAWSRGVTSDEQYFGPGTRLTVT.

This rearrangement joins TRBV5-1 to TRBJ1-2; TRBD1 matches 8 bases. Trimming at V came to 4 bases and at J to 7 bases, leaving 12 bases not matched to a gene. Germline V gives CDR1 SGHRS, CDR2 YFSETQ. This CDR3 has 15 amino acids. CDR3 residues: CASSGEGQGYSGYTF. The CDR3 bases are TGCGCCAGCAGCGGGGAAGGACAGGGTTACAGTGGCTACACCTTC.

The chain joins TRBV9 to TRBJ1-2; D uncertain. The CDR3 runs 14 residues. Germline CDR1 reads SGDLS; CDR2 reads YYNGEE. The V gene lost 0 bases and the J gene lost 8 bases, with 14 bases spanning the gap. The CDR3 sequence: CASSVDSRRSGYTF. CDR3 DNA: TGTGCCAGCAGCGTAGACAGCCGAAGGTCGGGCTACACCTTC.

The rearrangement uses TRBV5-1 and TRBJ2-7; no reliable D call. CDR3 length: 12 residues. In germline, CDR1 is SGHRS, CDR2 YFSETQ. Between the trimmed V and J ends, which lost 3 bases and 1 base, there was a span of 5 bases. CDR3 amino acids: CASSSESYEQYF. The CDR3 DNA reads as TGCGCCAGCAGCTCAGAGTCCTACGAGCAGTACTTC.

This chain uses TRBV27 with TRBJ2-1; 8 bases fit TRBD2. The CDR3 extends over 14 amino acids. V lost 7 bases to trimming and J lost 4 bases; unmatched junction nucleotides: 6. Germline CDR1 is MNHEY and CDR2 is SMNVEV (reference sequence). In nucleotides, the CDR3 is TGTGCCAGCAATTTCGGGGGGGCGTACAATGAGCAGTTCTTC. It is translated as CASNFGGAYNEQFF.

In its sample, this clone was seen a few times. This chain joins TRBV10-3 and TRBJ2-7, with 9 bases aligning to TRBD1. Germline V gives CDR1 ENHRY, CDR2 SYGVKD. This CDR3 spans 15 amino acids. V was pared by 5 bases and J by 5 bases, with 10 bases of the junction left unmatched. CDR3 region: CAISRPGQGPHEQYF. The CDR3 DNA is TGTGCCATCAGTCGTCCGGGACAGGGTCCCCACGAGCAGTACTTC.

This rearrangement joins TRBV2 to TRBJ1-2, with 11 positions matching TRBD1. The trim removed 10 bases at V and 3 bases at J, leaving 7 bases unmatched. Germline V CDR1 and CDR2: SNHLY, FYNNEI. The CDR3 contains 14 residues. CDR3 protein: CATPPGQGDYGYTF. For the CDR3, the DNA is TGTGCCACTCCTCCGGGACAGGGGGACTATGGCTACACCTTC.